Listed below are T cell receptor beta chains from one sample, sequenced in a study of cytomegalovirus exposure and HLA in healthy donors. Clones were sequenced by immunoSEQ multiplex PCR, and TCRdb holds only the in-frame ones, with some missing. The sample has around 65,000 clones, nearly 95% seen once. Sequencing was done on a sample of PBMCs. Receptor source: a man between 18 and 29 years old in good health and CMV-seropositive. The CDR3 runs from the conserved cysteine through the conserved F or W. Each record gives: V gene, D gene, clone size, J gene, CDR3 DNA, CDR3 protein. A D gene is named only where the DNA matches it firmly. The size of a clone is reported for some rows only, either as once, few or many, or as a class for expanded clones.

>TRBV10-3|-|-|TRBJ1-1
TGTGCCATCAGTGCATTAGACACTGAAGCTTTCTTT
CAISALDTEAFF
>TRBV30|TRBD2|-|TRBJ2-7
TGTGCCTGGAGTGTGACTAGCGGGAGGGCCGGGGGAGAGCAGTACTTC
CAWSVTSGRAGGEQYF
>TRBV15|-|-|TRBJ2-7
TGTGCCACCAGCGCTGCCTACCCGCCCTACGAGCAGTACTTC
CATSAAYPPYEQYF
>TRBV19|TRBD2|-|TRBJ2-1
TGTGCCAGTAGTACTTGGACTAGCGGGTTTTACAATGAGCAGTTCTTC
CASSTWTSGFYNEQFF
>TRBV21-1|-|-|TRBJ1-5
TGTGCCAGCAGCAAAGTTTTCATGGGACACGTATATCAGCCCCAGCATTTT
CASSKVFMGHVYQPQHF
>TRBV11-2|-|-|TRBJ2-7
TGTGCCAGCAGCCTGCCCTTAGAGACGGGTAGTCACGAGCAGTACTTC
CASSLPLETGSHEQYF
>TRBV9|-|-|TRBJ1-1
TGTGCCAGCAGCGCCCTGTGGGGGGTGGACACTGAAGCTTTCTTT
CASSALWGVDTEAFF
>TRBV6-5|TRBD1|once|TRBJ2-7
TGTGCCAGCAGTTACGGGACAGCCTACCCTGAGCAGTACTTC
CASSYGTAYPEQYF
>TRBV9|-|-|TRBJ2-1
TGTGCCAGCAGCGTAGTCCCGGGAACCTACAATGAGCAGTTCTTC
CASSVVPGTYNEQFF
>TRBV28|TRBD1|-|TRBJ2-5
TGTGCCAGCAGTTCGGGGACAGGGGGGGACCAAGAGACCCAGTACTTC
CASSSGTGGDQETQYF
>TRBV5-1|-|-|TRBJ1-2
TGCGCCAGTTCAGGGGCCGGCTATGGCTACACCTTC
CASSGAGYGYTF
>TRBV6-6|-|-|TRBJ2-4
TGTGCCAGCAGTTACTCTCCAGTCAGAGCCAAAAACATTCAGTACTTC
CASSYSPVRAKNIQYF
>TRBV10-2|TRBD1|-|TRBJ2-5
TGCGCCAGCAGGAATGCGGGACAGGGGGGGGCTAATTACTTC
CASRNAGQGGANYF
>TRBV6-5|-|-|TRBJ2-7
TGTGCCAGCAGTGCCGGCGGGACCTACGAGCAGTACTTC
CASSAGGTYEQYF
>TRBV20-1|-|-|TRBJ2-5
TGCAGTGCCCTACTTCACGCGAGCAAGTACTTC
CSALLHASKYF
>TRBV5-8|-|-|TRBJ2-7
TGTGCCAGCAGCCTGCTAAGGAAGACTACCTACGAGCAGTACTTC
CASSLLRKTTYEQYF
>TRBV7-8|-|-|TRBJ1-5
TGTGCCAGCAGCCCGGGAGAGACACTGCAGCATTTT
CASSPGETLQHF
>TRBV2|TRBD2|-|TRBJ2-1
TGTGCCAGCGGGCGCGGGAGGGCCCTCAATGAGCAGTTCTTC
CASGRGRALNEQFF
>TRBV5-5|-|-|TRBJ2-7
TGTGCCAGCAGCTTGGAAGCGGAGCAGTACTTC
CASSLEAEQYF
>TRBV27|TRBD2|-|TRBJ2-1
TGTGCCATCAGCATGACTAGCGGGATCAACAATGAGCAGTTCTTC
CAISMTSGINNEQFF
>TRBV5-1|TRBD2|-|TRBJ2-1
TGCGCCAGCAGCTGGGGACTAGCGGGAGAGTACAATGAGCAGTTCTTC
CASSWGLAGEYNEQFF
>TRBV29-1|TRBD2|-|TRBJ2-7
TGCAGCGCCGGGACTAGCCGAACCTACGAGCAGTACTTC
CSAGTSRTYEQYF
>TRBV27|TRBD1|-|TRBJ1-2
TGTGCCAGCAGTCTCCAGACAGGGGGCCTTGGGACCTATGGCTACACCTTC
CASSLQTGGLGTYGYTF
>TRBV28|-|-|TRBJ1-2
TGTGCGACTGGGGGAGGAGCTAACTATGGCTACACCTTC
CATGGGANYGYTF
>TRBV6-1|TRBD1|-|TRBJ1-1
TGTGCCAGCAGTACCTCAACCGGGACAGGGAGGACATCTTTCTTT
CASSTSTGTGRTSFF
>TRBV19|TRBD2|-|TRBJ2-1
TGTGCCAGTAGTATAGGAGGGACTAGGGACAATGAGCAGTTCTTC
CASSIGGTRDNEQFF
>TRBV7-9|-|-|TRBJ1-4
TGTGCCAGCAGCTCCGAGCGCGAAAAACTGTTTTTT
CASSSEREKLFF
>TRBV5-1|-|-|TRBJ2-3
TGCGCCAGCAGCGATCCTAGAACAGATACGCAGTATTTT
CASSDPRTDTQYF
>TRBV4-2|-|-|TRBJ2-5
TGTGCCAGCAGCGCCCCCAGGGAACCGTCGGAGACCCAGTACTTC
CASSAPREPSETQYF
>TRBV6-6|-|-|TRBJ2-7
TGTGCCAGCAGCGTCGATCGGGTGGGTTCTAACGAGCAGTACTTC
CASSVDRVGSNEQYF
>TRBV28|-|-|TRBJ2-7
TGTGCCAGCAGCCTTGGGACTTCCTACGAGCAGTACTTC
CASSLGTSYEQYF
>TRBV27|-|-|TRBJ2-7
TGTGCCAGCAGTTTAATTCTAGCAAATTACAATTCCCACGAGCAGTACTTC
CASSLILANYNSHEQYF
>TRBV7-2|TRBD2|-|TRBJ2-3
TGTGCCAGCAGCCCCCGGACTAGCGGCCACACAGATACGCAGTATTTT
CASSPRTSGHTDTQYF
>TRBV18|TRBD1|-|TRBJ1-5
TGTGCCAGCTCAGGGACAGGGGACCAGCCCCAGCATTTT
CASSGTGDQPQHF
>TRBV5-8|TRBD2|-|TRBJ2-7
TGTGCCAGCAGCTTGGGACTAGCGGGAAATATAGACGAGCAGTACTTC
CASSLGLAGNIDEQYF